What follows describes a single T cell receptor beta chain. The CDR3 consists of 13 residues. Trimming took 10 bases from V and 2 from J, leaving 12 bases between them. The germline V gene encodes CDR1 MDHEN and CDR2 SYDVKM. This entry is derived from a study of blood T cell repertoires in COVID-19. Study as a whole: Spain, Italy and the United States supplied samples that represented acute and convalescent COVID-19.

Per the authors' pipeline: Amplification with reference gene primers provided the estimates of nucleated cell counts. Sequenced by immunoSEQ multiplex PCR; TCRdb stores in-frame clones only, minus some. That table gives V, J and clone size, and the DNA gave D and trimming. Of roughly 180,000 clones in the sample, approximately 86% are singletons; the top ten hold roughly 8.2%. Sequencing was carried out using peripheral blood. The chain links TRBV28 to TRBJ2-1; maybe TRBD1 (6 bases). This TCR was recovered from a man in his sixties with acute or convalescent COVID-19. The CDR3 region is CATRQGPYNEQFF. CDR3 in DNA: TGTGCCACCAGGCAGGGGCCCTACAATGAGCAGTTCTTC.